The present entry profiles one T cell receptor (beta chain) with its context. The data originate from a study of blood T cell repertoires in COVID-19. Study at large: Acute and convalescent COVID-19 specimens originated in the United States, Italy and Spain.

TCRdb's copy holds only in-frame clones and misses some; the assay was immunoSEQ multiplex PCR. This sample has approximately 75,000 clones, with 86% found just once. This CDR3 has 14 amino acids. Trimming removed 6 bases at V and 7 bases at J, with 16 bases between. Germline CDR1 reads LNHDA; CDR2 reads SQIVND (reference sequence). V and J are TRBV19 and TRBJ2-4; the D is unclear. The TCR originated in an older man with COVID-19, enrolled during active disease. Sequences were obtained from peripheral blood. The CDR3 bases are TGTGCCAGTAGCTCGGAGTGGGTCGTGAACATTCAGTACTTC. Translated: CASSSEWVVNIQYF.